The clone carrying this TCR beta chain was detected many times. Unique molecular identifiers were affixed to single, distinct cDNA molecules. TCRdb passed the 5' RACE reads through MiXCR, listing each CDR3 protein once. The data hold about 83,000 distinct CDR3 sequences, with 12% observed a single time. These data are taken from a study of early T cells in non-severe SARS-CoV-2 infection. Study at large: Chains from this unsorted whole-blood bulk RNA could not be paired.

The CDR3 has 15 amino acids. The germline V and J ends were trimmed by 3 bases and 2 bases, with 14 bases remaining between them. CDR1 DFQATT and CDR2 SNEGSKA come from the germline V gene (reference sequence). Sequencing used whole blood. This receptor was obtained from an adult who was a healthcare worker with PCR-confirmed SARS-CoV-2 infection or an uninfected control (not recorded which). J is TRBJ2-1 and V is TRBV20-1; D might be TRBD2 (7 bases). CDR3 coding DNA: TGCAGTGCTAGCCGTGGGCGGGGGCCCTACAATGAGCAGTTCTTC. The encoded protein is CSASRGRGPYNEQFF.